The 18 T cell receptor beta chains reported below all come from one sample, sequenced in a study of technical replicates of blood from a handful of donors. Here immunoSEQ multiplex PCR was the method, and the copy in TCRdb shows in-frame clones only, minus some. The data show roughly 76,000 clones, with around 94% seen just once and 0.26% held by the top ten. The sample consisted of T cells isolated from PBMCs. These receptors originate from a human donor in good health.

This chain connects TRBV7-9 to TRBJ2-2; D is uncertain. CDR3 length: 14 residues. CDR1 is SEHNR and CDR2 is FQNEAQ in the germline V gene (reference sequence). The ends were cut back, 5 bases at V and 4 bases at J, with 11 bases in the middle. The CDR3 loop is CASSAAAITGELFF. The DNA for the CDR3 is TGTGCCAGCAGCGCCGCGGCGATCACCGGGGAGCTGTTTTTT. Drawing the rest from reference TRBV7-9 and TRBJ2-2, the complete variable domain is DTGVSQNPRHKITKRGQNVTFRCDPISEHNRLYWYRQTLGQGPEFLTYFQNEAQLEKSRLLSDRFSAERPKGSFSTLEIQRTEQGDSAMYLCASSAAAITGELFFGEGSRLTVL.

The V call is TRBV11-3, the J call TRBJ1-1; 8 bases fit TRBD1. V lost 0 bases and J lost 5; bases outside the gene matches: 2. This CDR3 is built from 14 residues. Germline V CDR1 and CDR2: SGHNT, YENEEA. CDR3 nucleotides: TGTGCCAGCAGCTTAGACAGGGGGCGGACTGAAGCTTTCTTT. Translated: CASSLDRGRTEAFF.

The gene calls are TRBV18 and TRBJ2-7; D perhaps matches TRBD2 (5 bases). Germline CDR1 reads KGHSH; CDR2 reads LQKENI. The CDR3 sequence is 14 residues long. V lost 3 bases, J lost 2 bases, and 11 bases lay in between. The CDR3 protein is CASSPSEGTYEQYF. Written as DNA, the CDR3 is TGTGCCAGCTCACCTAGTGAGGGAACCTACGAGCAGTACTTC.

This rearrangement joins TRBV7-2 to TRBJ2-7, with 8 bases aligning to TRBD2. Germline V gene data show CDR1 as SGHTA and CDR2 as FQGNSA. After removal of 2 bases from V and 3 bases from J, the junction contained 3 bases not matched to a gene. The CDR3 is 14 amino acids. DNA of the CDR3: TGTGCCAGCAGCTTATATCGGGGGGGCTACGAGCAGTACTTC. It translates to CASSLYRGGYEQYF.

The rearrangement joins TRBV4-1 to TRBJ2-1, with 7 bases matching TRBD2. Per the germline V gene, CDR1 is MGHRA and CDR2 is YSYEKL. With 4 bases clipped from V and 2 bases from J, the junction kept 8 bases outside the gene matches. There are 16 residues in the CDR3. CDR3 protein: CASSPVGRGAYNEQFF. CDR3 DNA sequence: TGCGCCAGCAGCCCCGTCGGTCGGGGGGCCTACAATGAGCAGTTCTTC.

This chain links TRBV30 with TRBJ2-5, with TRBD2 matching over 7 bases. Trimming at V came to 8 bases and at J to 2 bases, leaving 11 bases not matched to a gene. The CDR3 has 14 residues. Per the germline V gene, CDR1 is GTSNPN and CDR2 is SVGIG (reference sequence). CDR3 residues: CAGGGASGQETQYF. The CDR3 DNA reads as TGTGCCGGGGGAGGGGCCAGCGGACAAGAGACCCAGTACTTC.

The CDR3 sequence: CATSGLWGGADTQYF. DNA for the CDR3: TGTGCCACCAGCGGGTTGTGGGGGGGCGCAGATACGCAGTATTTT. The chain has TRBV15 and TRBJ2-3; D is perhaps TRBD2 (7 bases). This CDR3 is built from 15 residues. CDR1 and CDR2 from the germline V gene are LNHNV and YYDKDF (reference sequence). V lost 5 bases to trimming and J lost 4 bases, with 16 bases between them.

The CDR3 DNA reads as TGTGCCATCAGACAGGCTACCTATGGCTACACCTTC. Encoded protein: CAIRQATYGYTF. The chain links TRBV10-3 to TRBJ1-2; maybe TRBD1 (5 bases). This CDR3 is 12 amino acids long. V gave up 6 bases and J gave up 4 bases, with 9 bases separating them. Looked up from germline, CDR1 is ENHRY and CDR2 is SYGVKD.

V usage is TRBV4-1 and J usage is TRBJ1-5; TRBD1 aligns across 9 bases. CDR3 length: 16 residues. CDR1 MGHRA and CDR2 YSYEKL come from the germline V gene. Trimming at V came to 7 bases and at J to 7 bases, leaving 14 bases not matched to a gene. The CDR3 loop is CASTTTPDRGEQPQHF. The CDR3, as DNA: TGCGCCAGCACCACGACACCAGACAGGGGGGAACAGCCCCAGCATTTT.

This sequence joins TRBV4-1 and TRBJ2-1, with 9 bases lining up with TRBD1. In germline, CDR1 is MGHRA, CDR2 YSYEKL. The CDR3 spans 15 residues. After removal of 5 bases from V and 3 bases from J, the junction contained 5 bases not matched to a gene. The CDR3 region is CASSFRDRDYNEQFF. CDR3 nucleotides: TGCGCCAGCAGCTTCCGGGACAGGGACTACAATGAGCAGTTCTTC.

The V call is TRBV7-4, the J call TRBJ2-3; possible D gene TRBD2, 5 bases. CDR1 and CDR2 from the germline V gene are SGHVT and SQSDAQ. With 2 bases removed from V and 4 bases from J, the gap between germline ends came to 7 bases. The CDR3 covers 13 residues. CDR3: CASSLPEADTQYF. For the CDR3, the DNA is TGTGCCAGCAGCTTACCGGAGGCAGATACGCAGTATTTT.

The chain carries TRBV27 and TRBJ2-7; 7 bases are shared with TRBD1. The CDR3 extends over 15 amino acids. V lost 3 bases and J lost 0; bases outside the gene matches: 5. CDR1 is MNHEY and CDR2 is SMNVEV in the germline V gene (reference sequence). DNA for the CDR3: TGTGCCAGCAGTTTTCGGGGACAGTACTCCTACGAGCAGTACTTC. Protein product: CASSFRGQYSYEQYF.

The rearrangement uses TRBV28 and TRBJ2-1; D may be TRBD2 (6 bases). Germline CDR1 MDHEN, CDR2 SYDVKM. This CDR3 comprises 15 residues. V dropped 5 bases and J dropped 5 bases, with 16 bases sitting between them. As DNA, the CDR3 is TGTGCCAGCAGTACACCAGGACTATCTAACAATGAGCAGTTCTTC. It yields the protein CASSTPGLSNNEQFF.

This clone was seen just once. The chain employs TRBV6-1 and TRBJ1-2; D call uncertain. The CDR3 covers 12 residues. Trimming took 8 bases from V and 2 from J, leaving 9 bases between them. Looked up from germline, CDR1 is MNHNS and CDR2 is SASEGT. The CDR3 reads CASGPINYGYTF. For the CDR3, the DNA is TGTGCCAGCGGGCCGATAAACTATGGCTACACCTTC.

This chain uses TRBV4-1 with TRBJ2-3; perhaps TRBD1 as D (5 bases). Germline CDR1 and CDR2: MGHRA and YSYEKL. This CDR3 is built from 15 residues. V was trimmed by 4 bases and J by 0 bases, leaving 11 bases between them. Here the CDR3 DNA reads TGCGCCAGCAGCCCGAAGGGGTTTAGCACAGATACGCAGTATTTT. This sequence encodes CASSPKGFSTDTQYF.

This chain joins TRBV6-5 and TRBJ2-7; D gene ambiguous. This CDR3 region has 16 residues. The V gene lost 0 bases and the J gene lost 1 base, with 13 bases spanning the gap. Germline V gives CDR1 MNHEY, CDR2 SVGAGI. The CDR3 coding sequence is TGTGCCAGCAGTTACTCCCAAGACACCCCTTCCTACGAGCAGTACTTC. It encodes CASSYSQDTPSYEQYF.

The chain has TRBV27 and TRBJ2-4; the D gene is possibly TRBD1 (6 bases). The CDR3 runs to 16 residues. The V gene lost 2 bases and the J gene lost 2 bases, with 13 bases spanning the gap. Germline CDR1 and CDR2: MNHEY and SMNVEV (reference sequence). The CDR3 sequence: CASSLDRLTSKNIQYF. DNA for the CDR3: TGTGCCAGCAGTTTAGACAGGCTGACGTCCAAAAACATTCAGTACTTC.

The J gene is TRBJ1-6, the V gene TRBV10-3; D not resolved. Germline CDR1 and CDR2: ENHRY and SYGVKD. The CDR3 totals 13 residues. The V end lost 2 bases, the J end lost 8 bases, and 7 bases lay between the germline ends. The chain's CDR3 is CAISEHGDSPLHF. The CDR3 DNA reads TGTGCCATCAGTGAGCATGGAGATTCACCCCTCCACTTT.